These T cell receptor beta chains were read from a single sample in a study of shared clonotypes between healthy human individuals. Assay used: immunoSEQ multiplex PCR; TCRdb lists only in-frame clones, some missing. The sample records roughly 1.5 million clones, 98% being singletons. Sequencing was carried out using naive CD4+ T cells sorted from blood. These receptor sequences come from a man aged 30 to 45 in good health. The CDR3 runs from the conserved cysteine through the conserved F or W. D genes are given only for firm matches. Only some rows state a clone size, as once, few, many or a class for expanded clones.

v_gene	j_gene	abundance	d_gene	CDR3nt	CDR3aa
TRBV11-2	TRBJ2-5	.	TRBD2	TGTGCCAGCAGCTTGGGACTAGCGGGAGAGGGAGAGACCCAGTACTTC	CASSLGLAGEGETQYF
TRBV5-1	TRBJ2-2	.	.	TGCGCCAGCAGCCGGGTTGACACCGGGGAGCTGTTTTTT	CASSRVDTGELFF
TRBV25-1	TRBJ1-5	.	.	TGTGCCAGCAGTGGGGTGGGTCAGCCCCAGCATTTT	CASSGVGQPQHF
TRBV21-1	TRBJ2-2	.	.	TGTGCCAGCAGTCCCCCAAATGGACGGAACACCGGGGAGCTGTTTTTT	CASSPPNGRNTGELFF
TRBV18	TRBJ1-1	.	TRBD1	TGTGCCAGCTCACCACCGACAGGGGGCCCGTTCACTGAAGCTTTCTTT	CASSPPTGGPFTEAFF
TRBV6-4	TRBJ2-1	.	.	TGTGCCAGCAGTCGCGAGGGTACTAGGTGGGTTAATGAGCAGTTCTTC	CASSREGTRWVNEQFF
TRBV11-2	TRBJ2-5	.	TRBD1	TGTGCCAGCAGCTTCAGGGGGGAGACCCAGTACTTC	CASSFRGETQYF
TRBV6-6	TRBJ2-7	.	.	TGTGCCAGCTGCGACAGCTTCTACGAGCAGTACTTC	CASCDSFYEQYF
TRBV9	TRBJ2-2	.	TRBD2	TGTGCCAGCAGCGTAGAGCGGGGGAACACCGGGGAGCTGTTTTTT	CASSVERGNTGELFF
TRBV28	TRBJ1-2	.	.	TGTGCCAGCAGTTTTTCCGGTCGACACACCTTC	CASSFSGRHTF
TRBV28	TRBJ2-3	.	.	TGTGCCAGCAGCCTACTGATAGGAGCTAAAGATACGCAGTATTTT	CASSLLIGAKDTQYF
TRBV9	TRBJ2-2	.	.	TGTGCCAGCAGCGTAGCCGGTTTGGACACCGGGGAGCTGTTTTTT	CASSVAGLDTGELFF
TRBV4-1	TRBJ2-7	.	.	TGCGCCAGCAGCCAAGATCCAGGGGACTACGAGCAGTACTTC	CASSQDPGDYEQYF
TRBV5-1	TRBJ1-4	.	TRBD1	TGCGCCAGCAGCACCGGGACAGCGAATGAAAAACTGTTTTTT	CASSTGTANEKLFF
TRBV29-1	TRBJ1-5	.	TRBD1	TGCAGCGTACGGACAGGGGAGAATCAGCCCCAGCATTTT	CSVRTGENQPQHF
TRBV18	TRBJ2-3	.	.	TGTGCCAGCTCACCATCTACGACTTCCACAGATACGCAGTATTTT	CASSPSTTSTDTQYF
TRBV10-1	TRBJ2-2	.	TRBD1	TGCGCCAGCAGTGAGTCTTCGGGGACAGACTACACCGGGGAGCTGTTTTTT	CASSESSGTDYTGELFF
TRBV14	TRBJ2-1	.	TRBD1	TGTGCCAGCAGCCACAGGGGGCACCGATTCTACAATGAGCAGTTCTTC	CASSHRGHRFYNEQFF
TRBV6-6	TRBJ2-7	once	.	TGTGCCAGCAGTATGACGTCGAGAGAGCAGTACTTC	CASSMTSREQYF
TRBV5-1	TRBJ2-5	.	.	TGCGCCAGCAGCTTGGAAGGGGGGGGCGAGACCCAGTACTTC	CASSLEGGGETQYF
TRBV28	TRBJ1-5	.	.	TGTGCCAGCAGTTTTGTGTTAAGGGAGGTTGGCAATCAGCCCCAGCATTTT	CASSFVLREVGNQPQHF
TRBV15	TRBJ2-2	.	.	TGTGCCACCCGTAGGATCGCGAACACCGGGGAGCTGTTTTTT	CATRRIANTGELFF
TRBV6-1	TRBJ2-1	.	.	TGTGCCAGCAGTTATGGGACCACCGTCGATGAGCAGTTCTTC	CASSYGTTVDEQFF
TRBV7-9	TRBJ1-1	.	.	TGTGCCAGCAGCCTCTCATGGAACACTGAAGCTTTCTTT	CASSLSWNTEAFF
TRBV27	TRBJ2-3	.	.	TGTGCCAGCAGTCAGGGGGAGGGGTTGGTCAAGACGCAGTATTTT	CASSQGEGLVKTQYF
TRBV6-1	TRBJ1-4	.	.	TGTGCCAGCAACACTAGAGAAAAACTGTTTTTT	CASNTREKLFF
TRBV28	TRBJ2-1	.	TRBD2	TGTGCCAGCAGTTCCCTAGCGGGAGTATACAATGAGCAGTTCTTC	CASSSLAGVYNEQFF
TRBV5-4	TRBJ1-2	.	.	TGTGCCAGCAGCCCAGGACAGAGAAACTATGGCTACACCTTC	CASSPGQRNYGYTF
TRBV9	TRBJ2-1	.	TRBD1	TGTGCCAGCACGGGACAGGGGCTCTCCTCCTACAATGAGCAGTTCTTC	CASTGQGLSSYNEQFF
TRBV10-3	TRBJ2-7	.	.	TGTGCCATCAGTGAGTCAGGAGGGGCTTCCTCGGGCGAGCAGTACTTC	CAISESGGASSGEQYF
TRBV27	TRBJ2-3	once	.	TGTGCCAGCACCTTTCCAGATACGCAGTATTTT	CASTFPDTQYF
TRBV5-1	TRBJ2-5	.	.	TGCGCCAGCAGCTGGAGTGGGGAGACCCAGTACTTC	CASSWSGETQYF
TRBV6-1	TRBJ2-1	.	.	TGTGCCAGCAGCTTATACAATGAGCAGTTCTTC	CASSLYNEQFF
TRBV5-1	TRBJ1-2	.	.	TGCGCCAGCAGCTATACGTCCGCCCTAGTGGATGGCTACACCTTC	CASSYTSALVDGYTF
TRBV29-1	TRBJ2-7	.	.	TGCAGCACTTCCCAGGGGGGAGAGCAGTACTTC	CSTSQGGEQYF
TRBV7-9	TRBJ1-5	.	TRBD1	TGTGCCAGCAGCTTGGGGGACAGGGGTAATCAGCCCCAGCATTTT	CASSLGDRGNQPQHF
TRBV7-9	TRBJ2-2	.	.	TGTGCCAGCAGCCCTATACCTAGTACCGGGGAGCTGTTTTTT	CASSPIPSTGELFF
TRBV10-3	TRBJ1-2	.	.	TGTGCCATCAGTGAGGTTACCGGGTCGAGTCCCCCGGTTAACTATGGCTACACCTTC	CAISEVTGSSPPVNYGYTF
TRBV7-9	TRBJ1-1	.	.	TGTGCCAGCAGATCCATAACCGGGAATCACACTGAAGCTTTCTTT	CASRSITGNHTEAFF
TRBV9	TRBJ2-2	.	TRBD2	TGTGCCAGCAGCGTAGTAACCGGGACTAGACTGAACACCGGGGAGCTGTTTTTT	CASSVVTGTRLNTGELFF
TRBV27	TRBJ2-5	.	.	TGTGCCAGCAGTCCTCAAAACCAAGAGACCCAGTACTTC	CASSPQNQETQYF